This passage covers 24 T cell receptor beta chains from one sample sequenced in a study of cytomegalovirus exposure and HLA in healthy donors. PCR used 60 Vbeta primers and 13 Jbeta primers. Assay: immunoSEQ multiplex PCR; the TCRdb copy retains only in-frame clones and omits some. The sample has more than 150,000 clones, approximately 81% seen once; the top ten hold more than 0.35%. Sequencing was carried out using PBMCs. The receptor set was obtained from a boy aged 2 to 9 in good health and CMV-seronegative.

This clone was seen a single time. This rearrangement joins TRBV18 to TRBJ1-4, with D tentatively TRBD1 (5 bases). Germline values: CDR1 KGHSH, CDR2 LQKENI. V lost 5 bases, J lost 7 bases, and 14 bases lay in between. CDR3 length: 14 amino acids. The CDR3 sequence: CASSSGGDPEKLFF. The CDR3 DNA reads TGTGCCAGCTCATCGGGGGGGGACCCTGAAAAACTGTTTTTT. The variable domain in full, with the rest retrieved from reference TRBV18 and TRBJ1-4, is NAGVMQNPRHLVRRRGQEARLRCSPMKGHSHVYWYRQLPEEGLKFMVYLQKENIIDESGMPKERFSAEFPKEGPSILRIQQVVRGDSAAYFCASSSGGDPEKLFFGSGTQLSVL.

The chain has TRBV19 and TRBJ1-5; 9 bases are a match to TRBD1. V lost 5 bases and J lost 5; bases outside the gene matches: 7. The CDR3 consists of 15 residues. Germline V gene lookup returns CDR1 LNHDA and CDR2 SQIVND (reference sequence). DNA for the CDR3: TGTGCCAGTAGTCGTACAGGGGGCGTCGATCAGCCCCAGCATTTT. Its protein product is CASSRTGGVDQPQHF.

The chain carries TRBV19 and TRBJ2-3; the match to TRBD2 covers 9 bases. With 6 bases clipped from V and 1 base from J, the junction kept 2 bases outside the gene matches. The germline CDR1 and CDR2 sequences are LNHDA and SQIVND (reference sequence). The CDR3 is 14 residues long. The DNA of the CDR3 is TGTGCCAGTAGGTTAGCGGGGGGCACAGATACGCAGTATTTT. As protein: CASRLAGGTDTQYF. Complete variable domain (other parts from reference TRBV19 and TRBJ2-3): DGGITQSPKYLFRKEGQNVTLSCEQNLNHDAMYWYRQDPGQGLRLIYYSQIVNDFQKGDIAEGYSVSREKKESFPLTVTSAQKNPTAFYLCASRLAGGTDTQYFGPGTRLTVL.

The CDR3 DNA sequence: TGTGCCAGCAGCTTGTACGGAGCGGGACGAGAGACCCAGTACTTC. Its protein product is CASSLYGAGRETQYF. V is TRBV5-6 and J is TRBJ2-5, with TRBD2 matching over 7 bases. This CDR3 is built from 15 residues. CDR1 and CDR2 from the germline V gene are SGHDT and YYEEEE. With 1 base clipped from V and 4 bases from J, the junction kept 7 bases outside the gene matches.

This CDR3 is CAISESSYNEQFF. In DNA form, the CDR3 reads TGTGCCATCAGTGAGTCGTCGTACAATGAGCAGTTCTTC. V gene TRBV10-3 combines with J gene TRBJ2-1; D unclear. V was trimmed by 0 bases and J by 4 bases, leaving 4 bases between them. Germline values: CDR1 ENHRY, CDR2 SYGVKD. CDR3 length: 13 amino acids.

This clone has only a few counts. This chain connects TRBV28 to TRBJ1-5; D not resolved. The CDR3 is 17 amino acids. Germline CDR1 reads MDHEN; CDR2 reads SYDVKM. Trimming left V 6 bases short and J 2 bases short, with 20 bases between. Written as DNA, the CDR3 is TGTGCCAGCAGGTACTCGTTAAGTCCGAGGGGCAATCAGCCCCAGCATTTT. Its translation is CASRYSLSPRGNQPQHF.

The CDR3 bases are TGTGCCAGCAGTATCGGGGACTACGAGCAGTACTTC. It encodes CASSIGDYEQYF. The chain is built from TRBV6-1 and TRBJ2-7, with a weak D call TRBD2 (5 bases). With 5 bases removed from V and 3 bases from J, the gap between germline ends came to 8 bases. Germline lookup yields CDR1 MNHNS and CDR2 SASEGT. The CDR3 totals 12 residues.

The CDR3 loop is CASSSGPTEAFF. DNA for the CDR3: TGTGCCAGCAGCTCGGGTCCCACTGAAGCTTTCTTT. This sequence joins TRBV7-9 and TRBJ1-1; D not resolved. Trimming pared 4 bases from V and 4 bases from J, leaving 7 bases between. This CDR3 spans 12 amino acids. Germline CDR1 reads SEHNR; CDR2 reads FQNEAQ (reference sequence).

The chain combines TRBV2 with TRBJ2-7, with 9 nucleotides matching TRBD1. V lost 4 bases, J lost 7 bases, and 8 bases stayed unmatched. CDR3 length equals 14 residues. Looked up from germline, CDR1 is SNHLY and CDR2 is FYNNEI. The CDR3 here is CASSVLQGAGEQYF. CDR3 DNA: TGTGCCAGCAGTGTATTACAGGGGGCAGGTGAGCAGTACTTC.

CDR3 bases: TGTGCCAGCAGCCTGCGGACAGCGGATAGCTACAATGAGCAGTTCTTC. Protein sequence: CASSLRTADSYNEQFF. This chain links TRBV11-3 with TRBJ2-1; tentative D call: TRBD1 (6 bases). CDR1 and CDR2 from the germline V gene are SGHNT and YENEEA. Trimming stripped 5 bases from V and 3 bases from J, with 17 bases between. There are 16 residues in the CDR3. Full variable domain (outside the CDR3, taken from reference TRBV11-3 and TRBJ2-1): EAGVVQSPRYKIIEKKQPVAFWCNPISGHNTLYWYLQNLGQGPELLIRYENEEAVDDSQLPKDRFSAERLKGVDSTLKIQPAELGDSAVYLCASSLRTADSYNEQFFGPGTRLTVL.

The sample holds a few counts of this clone. The chain is built from TRBV6-6 and TRBJ1-1, with 8 bases lining up with TRBD1. The CDR3 spans 13 residues. Trimming cost V 4 bases and J 3 bases; bases outside gene matches: 1. Germline CDR1 and CDR2: MNHNY and SVGAGI (reference sequence). The CDR3 region has the DNA TGTGCCAGCAGTTGGACAGGGTACACTGAAGCTTTCTTT. Its protein is CASSWTGYTEAFF.

V and J are TRBV14 and TRBJ1-3; D remains ambiguous. The V gene's germline CDR1 is SGHDN and CDR2 FVKESK. This CDR3 is 13 amino acids long. Trimming pared 0 bases from V and 8 bases from J, leaving 8 bases between. The CDR3 DNA reads TGTGCCAGCAGCCAAGAGGTCCTAGACACCATATATTTT. Amino acid sequence: CASSQEVLDTIYF.

This chain joins TRBV27 and TRBJ2-7; 11 bases agree with TRBD1. The CDR3 contains 16 residues. Unmatched junction bases numbered 13, after V lost 5 bases and J lost 7 bases. CDR1 MNHEY and CDR2 SMNVEV come from the germline V gene (reference sequence). For the CDR3, the DNA is TGTGCCAGCAGTCCTGGACAGGGGGCCCCTTTGGGAGAGCAGTACTTC. This codes for CASSPGQGAPLGEQYF.

The J gene is TRBJ2-5, the V gene TRBV6-5, with 11 bases fitting TRBD2. The DNA end is more similar to TRBJ2-7, so the J call may be wrong. The CDR3 extends over 15 amino acids. CDR1 is MNHEY and CDR2 is SVGAGI in the germline V gene. CDR3 in DNA: TGTGCCAGCAGTTACTCCGGGACTAGCGGCTACGAGCAGTACTTC. It specifies CASSYSGTSGYEQYF.

The CDR3 coding sequence is TGTGCCACCAGCTTCTCAGGGGACAGACCTAAAGCTTTCTTT. Protein sequence: CATSFSGDRPKAFF. V is TRBV15 and J is TRBJ1-1; 7 bases agree with TRBD1. The CDR3 contains 14 residues. Germline-derived CDR1 and CDR2 are LNHNV and YYDKDF (reference sequence). With V trimmed by 5 bases and J by 9 bases, 12 bases remained unmatched. The full variable domain, completed using reference TRBV15 and TRBJ1-1, is DAMVIQNPRYQVTQFGKPVTLSCSQTLNHNVMYWYQQKSSQAPKLLFHYYDKDFNNEADTPDNFQSRRPNTSFCFLDIRSPGLGDTAMYLCATSFSGDRPKAFFGQGTRLTVV.

The chain employs TRBV5-1 and TRBJ1-1; 11 bases are a match to TRBD1. The CDR3 spans 17 residues. V lost 0 bases to trimming and J lost 2 bases; unmatched junction nucleotides: 6. Germline loops: CDR1 SGHRS, CDR2 YFSETQ. The CDR3 nucleotides are TGCGCCAGCAGCTTGGCGGGGGACAGGGGGAGAAACACTGAAGCTTTCTTT. It yields the protein CASSLAGDRGRNTEAFF.

The CDR3 region is CASSDTGGSTDTQYF. CDR3 in DNA: TGTGCCAGCAGTGACACGGGGGGGAGCACAGATACGCAGTATTTT. This chain uses TRBV6-4 with TRBJ2-3; 8 bases match TRBD2. With 2 bases clipped from V and 0 bases from J, the junction kept 1 base outside the gene matches. This CDR3 contains 15 residues. From germline, CDR1 is MRHNA and CDR2 SNTAGT.

The CDR3, as DNA: TGCGCCAGCAGCCCAGGGGGCCAAGAGACCCAGTACTTC. This encodes CASSPGGQETQYF. The rearrangement uses TRBV5-1 and TRBJ2-5; 7 bases are shared with TRBD1. CDR1 is SGHRS and CDR2 is YFSETQ in the germline V gene. This CDR3 has 13 residues. The ends lost 4 bases at V and 1 base at J; junction bases unmatched: 1.

This chain joins TRBV9 and TRBJ2-1, with 8 positions matching TRBD2. The CDR3 is 16 amino acids. CDR1 and CDR2 from the germline V gene are SGDLS and YYNGEE. Trimming at V came to 0 bases and at J to 8 bases, leaving 10 bases not matched to a gene. This CDR3 is CASSVAGTRQLYEQFF. Here the CDR3 DNA reads TGTGCCAGCAGCGTAGCGGGGACTAGACAACTCTATGAGCAGTTCTTC.

The rearrangement uses TRBV7-3 and TRBJ1-1; 7 bases line up with TRBD1. Germline V lookup: CDR1 SGHTA, CDR2 FQGTGA. The CDR3 sequence is 13 residues long. J was trimmed by 4 bases and V by 5 bases; bases with no gene match: 4. The CDR3 reads CASSVNRGTEAFF. CDR3 nucleotide sequence: TGTGCCAGCAGCGTAAACAGGGGCACTGAAGCTTTCTTT.

V gene TRBV25-1 combines with J gene TRBJ1-1; D is perhaps TRBD1 (5 bases). Germline loops: CDR1 MGHDK, CDR2 SYGVNS. There are 15 residues in the CDR3. V was clipped by 8 bases and J by 3 bases, with 19 bases between them. CDR3 amino acids: CASGDLTAMDTEAFF. The CDR3 DNA sequence: TGTGCCAGCGGAGACTTGACAGCCATGGACACTGAAGCTTTCTTT.

This clone was observed a few times. The V gene is TRBV10-1, the J gene TRBJ1-3; no clear D gene. Trimming stripped 8 bases from V and 7 bases from J, with 6 bases between. Germline V lookup: CDR1 WNHNN, CDR2 SYGVQD (reference sequence). The CDR3 covers 10 residues. CDR3 bases: TGCGCCAGCTATGTTAACACCATATATTTT. This translates into CASYVNTIYF.

The rearrangement links TRBV7-3 to TRBJ2-4; 14 bases line up with TRBD2. CDR1 is SGHTA and CDR2 is FQGTGA in the germline V gene. The CDR3 contains 21 residues. V lost 4 bases and J lost 1; bases outside the gene matches: 15. DNA of the CDR3: TGTGCCAGCAGCTGGCCCGCTAGACTAGCGGGAGGGCGGGGGGCCAAAAACATTCAGTACTTC. It is translated as CASSWPARLAGGRGAKNIQYF.

This chain joins TRBV29-1 and TRBJ2-3, with D possibly matching TRBD2 (7 bases). Germline loops: CDR1 SQVTM, CDR2 ANQGSEA. The CDR3 length is 14 residues. Deletions cut 7 bases from V and 3 bases from J, with 17 bases between. CDR3 coding DNA: TGCAGCGCCGAAAAGGGGGGGCTGACAGATACGCAGTATTTT. It is translated as CSAEKGGLTDTQYF.